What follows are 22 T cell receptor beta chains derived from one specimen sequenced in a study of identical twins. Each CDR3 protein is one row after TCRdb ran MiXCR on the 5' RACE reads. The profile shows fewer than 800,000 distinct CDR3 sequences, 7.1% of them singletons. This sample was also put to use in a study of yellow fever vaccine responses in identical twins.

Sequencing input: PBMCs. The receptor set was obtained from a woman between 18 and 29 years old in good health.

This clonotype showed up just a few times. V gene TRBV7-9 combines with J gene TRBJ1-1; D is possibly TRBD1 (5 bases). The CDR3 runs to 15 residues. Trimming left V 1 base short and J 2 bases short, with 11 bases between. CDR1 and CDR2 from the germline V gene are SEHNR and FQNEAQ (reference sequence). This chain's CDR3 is CASSLVGRQNTEAFF. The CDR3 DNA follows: TGTGCCAGCAGCTTAGTGGGGCGGCAAAACACTGAAGCTTTCTTT.

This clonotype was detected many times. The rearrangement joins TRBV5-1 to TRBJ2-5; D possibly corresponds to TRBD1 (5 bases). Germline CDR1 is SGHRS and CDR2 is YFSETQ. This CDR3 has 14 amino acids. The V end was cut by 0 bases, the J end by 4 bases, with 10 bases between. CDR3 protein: CASSLASGLETQYF. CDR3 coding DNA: TGCGCCAGCAGCTTGGCCTCAGGGCTAGAGACCCAGTACTTC.

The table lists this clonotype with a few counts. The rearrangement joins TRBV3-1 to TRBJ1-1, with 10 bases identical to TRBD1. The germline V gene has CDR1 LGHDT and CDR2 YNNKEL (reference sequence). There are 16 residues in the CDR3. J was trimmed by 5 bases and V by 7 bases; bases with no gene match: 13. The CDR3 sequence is CASTSGDRGRYTEAFF. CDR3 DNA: TGTGCCAGCACCTCAGGGGACAGGGGTCGGTATACTGAAGCTTTCTTT.

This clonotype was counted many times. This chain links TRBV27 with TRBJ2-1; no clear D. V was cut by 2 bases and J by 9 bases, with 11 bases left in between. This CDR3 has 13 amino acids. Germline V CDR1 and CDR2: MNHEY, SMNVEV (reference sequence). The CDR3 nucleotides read TGTGCCAGCAGTTTAATAGGAGAGAGTGAGCAGTTCTTC. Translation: CASSLIGESEQFF.

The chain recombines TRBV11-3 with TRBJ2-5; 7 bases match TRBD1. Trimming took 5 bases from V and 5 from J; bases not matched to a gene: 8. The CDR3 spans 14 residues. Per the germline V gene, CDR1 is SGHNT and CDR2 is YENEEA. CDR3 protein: CASSMRQGPETQYF. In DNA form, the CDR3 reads TGTGCCAGCAGCATGAGACAGGGTCCTGAGACCCAGTACTTC.

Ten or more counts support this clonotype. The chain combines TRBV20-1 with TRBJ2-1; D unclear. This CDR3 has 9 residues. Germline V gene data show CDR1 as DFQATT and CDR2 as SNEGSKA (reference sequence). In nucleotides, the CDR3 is TGCAGCGTCAGCCATGAGCAGTTCTTC. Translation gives CSVSHEQFF.

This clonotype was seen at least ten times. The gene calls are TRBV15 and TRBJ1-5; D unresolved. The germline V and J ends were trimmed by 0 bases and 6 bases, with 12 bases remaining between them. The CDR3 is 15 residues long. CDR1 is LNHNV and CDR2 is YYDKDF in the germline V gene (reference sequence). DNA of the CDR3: TGTGCCACCAGCAGAGATAGCGGCAGCGGTCAGCCCCAGCATTTT. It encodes CATSRDSGSGQPQHF.

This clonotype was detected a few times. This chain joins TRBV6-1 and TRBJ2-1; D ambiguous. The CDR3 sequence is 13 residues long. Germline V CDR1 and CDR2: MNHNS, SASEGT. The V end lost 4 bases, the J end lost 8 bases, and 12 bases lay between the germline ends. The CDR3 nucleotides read TGTGCCAGCAGTGTTCCTGGATGGGATGAGCAGTTCTTC. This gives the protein CASSVPGWDEQFF.

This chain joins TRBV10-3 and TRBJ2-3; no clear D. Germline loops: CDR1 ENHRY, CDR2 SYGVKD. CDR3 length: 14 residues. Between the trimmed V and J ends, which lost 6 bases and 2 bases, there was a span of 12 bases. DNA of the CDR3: TGTGCCATCAGGGGGATGGGGTACACAGATACGCAGTATTTT. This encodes CAIRGMGYTDTQYF.

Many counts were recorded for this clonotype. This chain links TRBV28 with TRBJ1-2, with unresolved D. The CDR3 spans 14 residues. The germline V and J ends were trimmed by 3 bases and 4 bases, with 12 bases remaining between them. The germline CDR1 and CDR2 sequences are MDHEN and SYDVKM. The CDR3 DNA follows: TGTGCCAGCAGTTTTCCGGGGATGAGCTATGGCTACACCTTC. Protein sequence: CASSFPGMSYGYTF.

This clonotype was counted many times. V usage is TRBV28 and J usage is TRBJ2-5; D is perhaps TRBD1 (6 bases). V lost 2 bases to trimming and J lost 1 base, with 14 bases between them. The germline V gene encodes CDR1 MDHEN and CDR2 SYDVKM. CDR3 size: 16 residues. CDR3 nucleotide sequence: TGTGCCAGCAGTTTAAGGGGTAGGACAGTCCAAGAGACCCAGTACTTC. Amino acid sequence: CASSLRGRTVQETQYF. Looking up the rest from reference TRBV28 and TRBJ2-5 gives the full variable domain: DVKVTQSSRYLVKRTGEKVFLECVQDMDHENMFWYRQDPGLGLRLIYFSYDVKMKEKGDIPEGYSVSREKKERFSLILESASTNQTSMYLCASSLRGRTVQETQYFGPGTRLLVL.

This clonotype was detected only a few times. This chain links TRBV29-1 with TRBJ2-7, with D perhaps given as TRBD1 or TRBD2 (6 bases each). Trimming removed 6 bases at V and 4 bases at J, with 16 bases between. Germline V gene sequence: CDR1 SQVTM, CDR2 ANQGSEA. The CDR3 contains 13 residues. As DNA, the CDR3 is TGCAGCGTAGGGGGGTCGAGACGGTACGAGCAGTACTTC. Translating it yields CSVGGSRRYEQYF.

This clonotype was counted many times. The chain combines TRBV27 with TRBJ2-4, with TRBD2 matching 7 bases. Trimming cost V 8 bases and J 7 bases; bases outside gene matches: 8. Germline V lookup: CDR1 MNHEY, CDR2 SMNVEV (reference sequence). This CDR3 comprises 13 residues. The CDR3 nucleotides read TGTGCCAGCTCCGGACTAGTTGACAACATTCAGTACTTC. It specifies CASSGLVDNIQYF.

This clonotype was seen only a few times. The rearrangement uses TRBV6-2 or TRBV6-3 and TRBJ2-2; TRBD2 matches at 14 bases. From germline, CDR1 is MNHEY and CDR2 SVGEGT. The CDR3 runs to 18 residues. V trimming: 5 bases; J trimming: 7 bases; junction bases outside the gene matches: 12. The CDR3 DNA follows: TGTGCCAGCAGTCCCCGACTAGCGGGGGGGCCGTTGGTCGGGGAGCTGTTTTTT. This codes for CASSPRLAGGPLVGELFF.

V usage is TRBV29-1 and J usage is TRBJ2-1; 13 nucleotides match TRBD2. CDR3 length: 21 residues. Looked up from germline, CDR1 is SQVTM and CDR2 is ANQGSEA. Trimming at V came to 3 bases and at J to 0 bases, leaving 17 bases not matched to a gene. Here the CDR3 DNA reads TGCAGCGTTGATCTCGCGCAACCGGGACTAGCGGGGTTAAGCTCCTACAATGAGCAGTTCTTC. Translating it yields CSVDLAQPGLAGLSSYNEQFF.

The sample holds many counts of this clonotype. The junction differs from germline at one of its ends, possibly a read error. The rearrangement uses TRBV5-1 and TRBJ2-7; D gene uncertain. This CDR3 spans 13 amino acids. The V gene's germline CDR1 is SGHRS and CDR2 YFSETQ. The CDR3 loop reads CASSLGTNYEQYF. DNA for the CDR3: TGTGCCAGCAGTTTAGGCACAAACTACGAGCAGTACTTC.

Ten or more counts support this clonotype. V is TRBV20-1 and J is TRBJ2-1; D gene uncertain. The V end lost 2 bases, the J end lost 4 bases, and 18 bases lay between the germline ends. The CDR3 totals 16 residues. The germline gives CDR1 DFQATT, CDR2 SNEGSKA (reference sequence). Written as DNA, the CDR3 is TGCAGTGCTAGACCAACCCGGGCGGTCGATTACAATGAGCAGTTCTTC. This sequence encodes CSARPTRAVDYNEQFF.

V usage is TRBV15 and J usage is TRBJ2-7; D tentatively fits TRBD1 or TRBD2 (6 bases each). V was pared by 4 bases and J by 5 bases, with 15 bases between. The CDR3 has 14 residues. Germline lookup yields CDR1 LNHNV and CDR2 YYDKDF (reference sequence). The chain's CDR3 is CATSKLARDNEQYF. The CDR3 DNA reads TGTGCCACCAGCAAACTAGCCCGGGACAACGAGCAGTACTTC.

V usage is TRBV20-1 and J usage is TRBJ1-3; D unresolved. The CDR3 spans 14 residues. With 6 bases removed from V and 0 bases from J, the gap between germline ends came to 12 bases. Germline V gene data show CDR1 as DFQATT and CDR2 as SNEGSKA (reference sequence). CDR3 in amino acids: CSATWTASGNTIYF. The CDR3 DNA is TGCAGTGCGACCTGGACGGCCTCTGGAAACACCATATATTTT.

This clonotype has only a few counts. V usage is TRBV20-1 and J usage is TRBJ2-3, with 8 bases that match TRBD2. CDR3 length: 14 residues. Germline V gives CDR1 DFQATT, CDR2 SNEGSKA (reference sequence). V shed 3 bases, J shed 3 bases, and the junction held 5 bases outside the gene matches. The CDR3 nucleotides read TGCAGTGCTAGGTTCGCGGGGGGTACAGATACGCAGTATTTT. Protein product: CSARFAGGTDTQYF.

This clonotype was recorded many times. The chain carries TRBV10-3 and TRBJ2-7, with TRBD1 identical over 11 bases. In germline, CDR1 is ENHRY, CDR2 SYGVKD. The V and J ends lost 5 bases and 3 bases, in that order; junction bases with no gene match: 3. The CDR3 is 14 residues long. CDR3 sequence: CAISTGTGGYEQYV. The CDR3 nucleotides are TGTGCCATCAGTACCGGGACAGGGGGCTACGAGCAGTACGTC.

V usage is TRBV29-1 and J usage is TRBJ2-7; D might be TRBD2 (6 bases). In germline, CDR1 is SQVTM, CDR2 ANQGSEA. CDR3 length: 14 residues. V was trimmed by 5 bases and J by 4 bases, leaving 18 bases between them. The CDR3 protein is CSVSGAGSGYEQYF. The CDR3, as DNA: TGCAGCGTTTCGGGAGCGGGCAGCGGTTACGAGCAGTACTTC.